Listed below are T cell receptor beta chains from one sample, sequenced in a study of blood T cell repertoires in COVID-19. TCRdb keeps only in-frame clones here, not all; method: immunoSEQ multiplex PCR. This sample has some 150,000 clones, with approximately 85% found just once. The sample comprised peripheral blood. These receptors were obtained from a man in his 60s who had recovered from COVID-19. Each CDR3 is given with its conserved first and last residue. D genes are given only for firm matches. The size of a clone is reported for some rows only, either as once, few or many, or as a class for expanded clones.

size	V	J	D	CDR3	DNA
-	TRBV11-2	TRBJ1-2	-	CASSLSGVHSYGYTF	TGTGCCAGCAGCTTATCCGGGGTACACAGCTATGGCTACACCTTC
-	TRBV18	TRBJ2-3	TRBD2	CASSPSRGVADTQYF	TGTGCCAGCTCACCATCGCGGGGGGTGGCAGATACGCAGTATTTT
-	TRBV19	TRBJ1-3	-	CASMGATSGNTIYF	TGTGCCAGTATGGGGGCGACCTCTGGAAACACCATATATTTT
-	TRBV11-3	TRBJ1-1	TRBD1	CASSSSPRQGGTEAFF	TGTGCCAGCAGCTCTAGCCCTCGACAGGGAGGAACTGAAGCTTTCTTT
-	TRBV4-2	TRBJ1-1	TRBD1	CASSQKNDRAAYTEAFF	TGTGCCAGCAGCCAAAAAAACGACAGGGCGGCATACACTGAAGCTTTCTTT
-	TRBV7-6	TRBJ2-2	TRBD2	CASSQGLAGGYTGELFF	TGTGCCAGCAGCCAGGGACTAGCGGGGGGTTACACCGGGGAGCTGTTTTTT
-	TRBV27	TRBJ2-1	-	CASWGHIYNEQFF	TGTGCCAGCTGGGGGCATATCTACAATGAGCAGTTCTTC
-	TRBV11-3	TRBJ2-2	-	CASSLGGGSNTGELFF	TGTGCCAGCAGCTTAGGTGGGGGCTCGAACACCGGGGAGCTGTTTTTT
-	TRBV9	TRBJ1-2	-	CASSGEGANYGYTF	TGTGCCAGCAGCGGAGAGGGAGCTAACTATGGCTACACCTTC
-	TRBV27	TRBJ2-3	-	CASSFRGARTDTQYF	TGTGCCAGCAGTTTTCGGGGGGCTCGCACAGATACGCAGTATTTT
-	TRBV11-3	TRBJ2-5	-	CASSLARVVETQYF	TGTGCCAGCAGCTTAGCCAGGGTAGTGGAGACCCAGTACTTC
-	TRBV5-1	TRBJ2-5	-	CASSLGLRGQETQYF	TGCGCCAGCAGCCTCGGACTGAGGGGGCAAGAGACCCAGTACTTC
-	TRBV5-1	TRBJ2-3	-	CASSSAGGSTDTQYF	TGCGCCAGCAGCTCGGCGGGTGGTAGCACAGATACGCAGTATTTT
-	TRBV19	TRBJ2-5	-	CASSTNREETQYF	TGTGCCAGTAGTACCAACAGGGAAGAGACCCAGTACTTC
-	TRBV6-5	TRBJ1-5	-	CASSYSLDINQPQHF	TGTGCCAGCAGTTACTCCCTGGACATAAATCAGCCCCAGCATTTT
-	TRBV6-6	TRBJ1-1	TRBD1	CASTDRAGNTEAFF	TGTGCCAGCACGGACAGGGCCGGGAACACTGAAGCTTTCTTT
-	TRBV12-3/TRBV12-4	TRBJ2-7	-	CASRGAGSYEQYF	TGTGCCAGCAGGGGGGCGGGCTCCTACGAGCAGTACTTC
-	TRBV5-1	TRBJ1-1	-	CASSSRAVGTEAFF	TGCGCCAGCAGCTCCAGGGCGGTTGGCACTGAAGCTTTCTTT
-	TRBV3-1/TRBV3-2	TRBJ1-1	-	CASSQGRRREAFF	TGTGCCAGCAGCCAAGGGCGACGGCGGGAAGCTTTCTTT
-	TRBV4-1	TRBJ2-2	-	CASSPTETDTGELFF	TGCGCCAGCAGCCCCACCGAGACAGATACCGGGGAGCTGTTTTTT
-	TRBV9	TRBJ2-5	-	CASSVSWGGAQETQYF	TGTGCCAGCAGCGTTTCTTGGGGGGGGGCCCAAGAGACCCAGTACTTC
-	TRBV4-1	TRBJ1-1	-	CASSQSPGRGARDTEAFF	TGCGCCAGCAGCCAGAGCCCGGGCAGGGGAGCTCGGGACACTGAAGCTTTCTTT
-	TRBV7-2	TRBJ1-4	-	CATALQEDNEKLFF	TGTGCCACCGCCTTACAGGAAGATAATGAAAAACTGTTTTTT
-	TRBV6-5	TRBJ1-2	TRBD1	CASSLYRQGYGYTF	TGTGCCAGCAGTCTTTATCGACAGGGTTACGGCTACACCTTC
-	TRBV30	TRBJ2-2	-	CAWSVQVTGELFF	TGTGCCTGGAGTGTACAAGTAACCGGGGAGCTGTTTTTT
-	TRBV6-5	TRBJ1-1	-	CASNTPPNTEAFF	TGTGCCAGCAACACCCCACCGAACACTGAAGCTTTCTTT
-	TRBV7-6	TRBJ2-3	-	CASSLSYASTDTQYF	TGTGCCAGCAGCTTATCCTATGCTAGCACAGATACGCAGTATTTT
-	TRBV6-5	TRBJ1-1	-	CASMSTEAFF	TGTGCCAGCATGAGCACTGAAGCTTTCTTT
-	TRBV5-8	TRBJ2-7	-	CASSLGSGPYEQYF	TGTGCCAGCAGCTTAGGGAGTGGCCCCTACGAGCAGTACTTC
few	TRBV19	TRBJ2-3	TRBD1	CASSPGTGAFTDTQYF	TGTGCCAGTAGTCCGGGGACAGGGGCATTCACAGATACGCAGTATTTT
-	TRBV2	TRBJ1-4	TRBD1	CASCFTGGATNEKLFF	TGTGCCAGCTGCTTCACAGGGGGCGCAACTAATGAAAAACTGTTTTTT
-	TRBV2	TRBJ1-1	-	CASSGALATEAFF	TGTGCCAGCAGTGGGGCTTTAGCGACTGAAGCTTTCTTT
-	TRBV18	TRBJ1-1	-	CASSPGGTRNTEAFF	TGTGCCAGCTCACCAGGAGGGACTCGGAACACTGAAGCTTTCTTT
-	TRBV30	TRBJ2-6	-	CAWGDTQQVTGANVLTF	TGTGCCTGGGGAGACACCCAACAGGTGACTGGGGCCAACGTCCTGACTTTC
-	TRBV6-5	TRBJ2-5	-	CASRALVGSETQYF	TGTGCCAGCAGAGCCTTAGTGGGGAGCGAGACCCAGTACTTC
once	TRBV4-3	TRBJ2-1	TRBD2	CASSSRDSGRYNEQFF	TGCGCCAGCAGCAGCAGGGATAGCGGGCGCTACAATGAGCAGTTCTTC
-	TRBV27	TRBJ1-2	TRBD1	CASKGTGGVSGYTF	TGTGCCAGCAAAGGAACAGGGGGCGTAAGTGGCTACACCTTC
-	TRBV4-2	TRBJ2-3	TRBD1	CASSQLIARDRGADTQYF	TGTGCCAGCAGCCAATTAATCGCCCGGGACAGGGGTGCGGATACGCAGTATTTT
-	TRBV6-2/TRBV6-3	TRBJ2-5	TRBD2	CASSRMRRGVKETQYF	TGTGCCAGCAGCCGGATGAGGCGGGGGGTTAAAGAGACCCAGTACTTC
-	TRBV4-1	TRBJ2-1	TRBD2	CASSQVGSGGTPYNEQFF	TGCGCCAGCAGCCAAGTGGGCAGCGGGGGTACCCCCTACAATGAGCAGTTCTTC
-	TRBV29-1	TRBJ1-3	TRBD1	CSVEEGSTGTGNTIYF	TGCAGCGTTGAAGAAGGTTCGACAGGGACTGGAAACACCATATATTTT
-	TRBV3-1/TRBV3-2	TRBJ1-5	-	CASHRQAQTEQPQHF	TGTGCCAGCCACCGACAGGCCCAGACAGAACAGCCCCAGCATTTT